This T cell receptor beta chain was sequenced for a study of cytomegalovirus exposure and HLA in healthy donors (dated by TCRdb to the late 2010s). Broadly, across the study: A later analysis indicated that the 90 to 150 validation repertoires were generated on the platform also employed for the 700 or so repertoires of the first cohort. The study was designed to test whether signatures of past pathogen exposure could be identified by cataloging public T cell receptors. In addition to the first cohort of 650 to 750 subjects, a separate validation cohort of 120 different subjects was used. To predict cytomegalovirus infection status, the study brought together high-throughput TCR immunosequencing, statistical association of individual TCRs with disease status, and machine learning. Results and caveats for the whole study, not just this receptor: The validation cohort had no HLA typing available for a later analysis, so co-occurrence within that cohort was assessed over all 110 or so repertoires. The study listed 164 TCR beta chains as associated with cytomegalovirus. Three of the identified cytomegalovirus-associated TCR beta chains were confirmed in vitro to be specific for cytomegalovirus antigens. Cytomegalovirus status was reported to be diagnosed by the classifier with high specificity and sensitivity in both the original and validation cohorts. While some public TCRs were present in many individuals, most TCR sequences turned up only very rarely across donors. Subsequent analysis determined that TCRs grouped into clusters in the first cohort also showed a tendency toward co-occurrence across the 120 validation repertoires, and 94% of cluster scores exceeded 0. The authors suggested that the approach could potentially be extended to other disease states and immunological phenotypes.

Taken from cysteine to phenylalanine, the CDR3 has 14 residues. This entry keeps only the CDR3 DNA: 42 bases, framed from base 1. V drops 0 bases and J drops 3 bases, leaving 9 bases in between. As encoded in the germline V gene, CDR1 is SGHRS while CDR2 is YFSETQ. Libraries came from the immunoSEQ multiplex PCR assay. In the authors' own workflow: To diagnose cytomegalovirus status from the catalog of TCR beta chain sequences, a statistical classification framework was built. Imported from immuneACCESS, the table was reduced by TCRdb to in-frame sequences with V and J called. These copies leave out some clones; in studies compared against another copy, an unresolved V gene accounts for under half, and the cause of the remainder is not known. From that table come the V and J calls and clone size; the DNA was used to work out D and trimming. For this sample there are about 330,000 clones; roughly nine tenths appear just once. The ten top clones hold 1.2% of the sample.

The donors belonged to the validation cohort of over a hundred subjects, which was separate from the roughly 680-subject first cohort. Comments on this clone: It has no known antigen specificity. One base away there is no much larger clone; base qualities are not given.

Sequences were obtained from PBMCs. The sequence joins TRBV5-1 to TRBJ1-1, with TRBD1 as a weak D call on 6 bases. This TCR came from a woman in her 30s in good health and CMV-seropositive. The DNA reads as follows: TGCGCCAGCAGCTTGGACAGGGTAGACACTGAAGCTTTCTTT. This translates into CASSLDRVDTEAFF.